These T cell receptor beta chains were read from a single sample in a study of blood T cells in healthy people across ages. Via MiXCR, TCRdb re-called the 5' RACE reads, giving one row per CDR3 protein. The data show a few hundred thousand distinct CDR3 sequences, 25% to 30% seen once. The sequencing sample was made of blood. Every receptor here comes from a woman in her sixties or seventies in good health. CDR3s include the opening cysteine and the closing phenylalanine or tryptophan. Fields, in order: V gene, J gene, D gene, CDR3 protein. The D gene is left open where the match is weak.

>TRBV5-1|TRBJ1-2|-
CASSLFGYGYTF
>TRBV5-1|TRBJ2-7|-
CASSQESGYYEQYF
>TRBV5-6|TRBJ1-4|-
CASSLGGETSEKLFF
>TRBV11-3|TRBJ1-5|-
CASSLLPDQPQHF
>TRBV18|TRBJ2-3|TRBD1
CASCSGGSDTQYF
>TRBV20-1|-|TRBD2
CSAWDYYNEQFF
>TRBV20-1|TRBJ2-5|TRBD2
CSARVLGLEATQYF
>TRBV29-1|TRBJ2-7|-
CSVLDWEASYEQYF
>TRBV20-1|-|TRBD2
CSASGMSGGRDEQYF
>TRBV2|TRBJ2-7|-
CASSRRDRREYEQYF
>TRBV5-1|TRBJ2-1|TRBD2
CAGSLASGGDYNEQFF
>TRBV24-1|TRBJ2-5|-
CATNDSGRTGKETQYF
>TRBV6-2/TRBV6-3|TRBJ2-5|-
CASSPSRARETQYF
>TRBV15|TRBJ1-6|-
CATSRDRGGFNSPLHF
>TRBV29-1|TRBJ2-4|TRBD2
CSVGGLAGNIQYF
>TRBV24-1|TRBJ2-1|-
CATSDPRRGDVGEQFF
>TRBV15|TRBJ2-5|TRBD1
CATSSLGTGRETQYF
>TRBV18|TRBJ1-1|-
CASSPQGGVVTEAFF
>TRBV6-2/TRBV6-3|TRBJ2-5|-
CASSSGTQETQYF
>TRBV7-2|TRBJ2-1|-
CASSLVYGVYNEQFF
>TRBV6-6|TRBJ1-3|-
CASSSDRYTGNTIYF
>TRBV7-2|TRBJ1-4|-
CASSLAGTPNEKLFF
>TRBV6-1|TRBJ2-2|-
CASSESQSGELFF
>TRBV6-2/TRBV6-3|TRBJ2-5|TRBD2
CASSYLLAGVYETQYF
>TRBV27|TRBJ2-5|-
CASSLGPGSRAQYF
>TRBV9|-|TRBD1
CASSPQTGPYEQYF
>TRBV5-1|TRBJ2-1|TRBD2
CASSLVGGSGYNEQFF
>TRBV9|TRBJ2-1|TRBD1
CASSVAPQGAGYNEQFF
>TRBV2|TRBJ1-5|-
CASSERPDTKAQPQHF
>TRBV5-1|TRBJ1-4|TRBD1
CASSPQGEVNEKLFF
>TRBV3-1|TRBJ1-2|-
CASGHGQDSFLGGYTF
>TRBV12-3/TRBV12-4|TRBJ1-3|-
CASSLEQFSGNTIYF
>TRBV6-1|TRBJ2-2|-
CASRAAGANTGELFF
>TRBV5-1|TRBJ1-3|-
CASSQNPTFSGNTIYF
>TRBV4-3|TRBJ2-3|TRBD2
CASSQGLAGGSTDAQYF
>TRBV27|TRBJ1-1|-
CASSPYPQGIGAFF
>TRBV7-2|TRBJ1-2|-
CASSPRDSYDGYTF
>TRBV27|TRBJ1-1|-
CASGGASTYEAFF
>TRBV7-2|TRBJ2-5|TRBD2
CASSFSGKETQYF
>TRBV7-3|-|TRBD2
CASSSRLAGANEQFF
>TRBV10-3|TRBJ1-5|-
CAISDAGGRQPQHF
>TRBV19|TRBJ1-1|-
CASSTIQGWTEAFF
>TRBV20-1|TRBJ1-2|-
CSVGGAYGYTF
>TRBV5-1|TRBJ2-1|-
CASSLRSGGDNEQFF
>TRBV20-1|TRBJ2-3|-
CSARVQRGARDTQYF
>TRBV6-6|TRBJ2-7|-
CASKERQVIYEQYF
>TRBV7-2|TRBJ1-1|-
CASSQGSPGPEAFF
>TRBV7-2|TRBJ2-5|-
CASSRGTAYQETQYF
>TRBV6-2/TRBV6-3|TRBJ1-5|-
CASRPDRYQPQHF
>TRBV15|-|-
CATSNIDGGAYEQYF